The rows below give T cell receptor beta chains drawn from one sample of a study of cytomegalovirus exposure and HLA in healthy donors. Assay: immunoSEQ multiplex PCR; the TCRdb copy retains only in-frame clones and omits some. The sample has about 190,000 clones; 81% are singletons. Source material: PBMCs. The receptor source for this set is a middle-aged man in good health and CMV-seropositive. The CDR3 runs from the conserved cysteine through the conserved F or W. Each record gives: J gene, V gene, clone size, D gene, CDR3 protein, CDR3 DNA. A D gene is named only where the DNA matches it firmly. The size entry is marked missing in some rows and otherwise reads once, few, many or a size class.

TRBJ1-3,TRBV19,NA,NA,CASSIETSGNTIYF,TGTGCCAGTAGTATTGAGACTTCTGGAAACACCATATATTTT
TRBJ1-1,TRBV7-2,NA,NA,CASSLSLTGNTEAFF,TGTGCCAGCAGCTTAAGCCTGACAGGGAACACTGAAGCTTTCTTT
TRBJ2-7,TRBV5-1,NA,NA,CASSFGLRTDSSYEQYF,TGCGCCAGCAGCTTTGGCCTTAGGACAGACAGCTCCTACGAGCAGTACTTC
TRBJ1-2,TRBV28,few,NA,CASRGQNNYGYTF,TGTGCCAGCAGAGGACAGAACAACTATGGCTACACCTTC
TRBJ2-7,TRBV4-3,NA,TRBD1,CASSQGQGPAYEQYF,TGCGCCAGCAGCCAAGGACAGGGTCCTGCCTACGAGCAGTACTTC
TRBJ2-3,TRBV30,NA,NA,CAWSVGTDRSTQYF,TGTGCCTGGAGCGTCGGGACTGACCGCAGTACGCAGTATTTT
TRBJ2-5,TRBV6-1,NA,NA,CASSVAAGYQETQYF,TGTGCCAGCAGTGTTGCGGCGGGGTACCAAGAGACCCAGTACTTC
TRBJ2-6,TRBV5-4,few,NA,CASSKQGSGANVLTF,TGTGCCAGCAGCAAACAGGGCTCTGGGGCCAACGTCCTGACTTTC
TRBJ2-5,TRBV7-9,NA,NA,CASSLATTRETQYF,TGTGCCAGCAGCTTAGCCACTACCCGGGAGACCCAGTACTTC
TRBJ1-2,TRBV2,NA,TRBD1,CATSQGGYGYTF,TGTGCCACCTCCCAGGGGGGCTACGGCTACACCTTC
TRBJ1-1,TRBV28,NA,NA,CASSLRAGYIEVNTEAFF,TGTGCCAGCAGTTTACGGGCAGGGTATATCGAAGTGAACACTGAAGCTTTCTTT
TRBJ1-2,TRBV7-9,NA,NA,CASSLDPVAFYGYTF,TGTGCCAGCAGCTTAGACCCGGTCGCTTTCTATGGCTACACCTTC
TRBJ2-3,TRBV7-9,NA,TRBD1,CASSWVGGTGGRSTDTQYF,TGTGCCAGCAGCTGGGTAGGGGGGACAGGGGGAAGAAGTACAGATACGCAGTATTTT
TRBJ1-4,TRBV11-2,NA,NA,CASSMLTGTQNEKLFF,TGTGCCAGCAGCATGCTGACCGGGACACAGAATGAAAAACTGTTTTTT
TRBJ2-3,TRBV5-1,NA,NA,CASSSGSAFTDTQYF,TGCGCCAGCAGCTCGGGTAGCGCGTTCACAGATACGCAGTATTTT
TRBJ2-7,TRBV4-3,NA,NA,CASSAGQAYEQYF,TGCGCCAGCAGCGCGGGCCAGGCCTACGAGCAGTACTTC
TRBJ2-1,TRBV7-8,NA,NA,CASSLITSSEQFF,TGTGCCAGCAGTCTAATCACTAGTTCTGAGCAGTTCTTC
TRBJ2-3,TRBV7-9,NA,NA,CASSLEAPLTDTQYF,TGTGCCAGCAGCTTAGAAGCGCCCCTGACGGATACGCAGTATTTT
TRBJ2-2,TRBV9,NA,TRBD2,CASSPGLAGPTGELFF,TGTGCCAGCAGCCCAGGACTAGCGGGGCCCACCGGGGAGCTGTTTTTT
TRBJ1-5,TRBV6-6,NA,NA,CASSYAGEGDQPQHF,TGTGCCAGCAGTTACGCGGGGGAGGGGGATCAGCCCCAGCATTTT
TRBJ2-3,TRBV9,NA,TRBD1,CASSAFVPGQMRDTQYF,TGTGCCAGCAGCGCCTTCGTCCCGGGACAGATGAGGGATACGCAGTATTTT
TRBJ1-1,TRBV5-1,NA,NA,CASSLGGDAEAFF,TGCGCCAGCAGCTTGGGCGGGGACGCTGAAGCTTTCTTT
TRBJ1-2,TRBV7-3,NA,NA,CASSFMNSIYGYTF,TGTGCCAGCAGCTTTATGAACAGTATCTATGGCTACACCTTC
TRBJ1-2,TRBV15,NA,TRBD1,CATERDRAHHGYTF,TGTGCCACCGAAAGGGACAGAGCTCACCATGGCTACACCTTC
TRBJ2-1,TRBV7-8,few,NA,CASSWQGGSYNEQFF,TGTGCCAGCAGCTGGCAGGGAGGATCCTACAATGAGCAGTTCTTC
TRBJ2-1,TRBV5-1,NA,NA,CASSQRVQRTLNYNEQFF,TGCGCCAGCAGCCAGAGGGTCCAGCGGACCCTTAACTACAATGAGCAGTTCTTC
TRBJ2-2,TRBV5-1,once,TRBD1,CASSKGQAAPKAGELFF,TGCGCCAGCAGCAAGGGACAGGCCGCCCCCAAAGCCGGGGAGCTGTTTTTT
TRBJ2-2,TRBV21-1,NA,NA,CASSKGSGTGELFF,TGTGCCAGCAGCAAAGGTTCGGGGACCGGGGAGCTGTTTTTT
TRBJ1-5,TRBV4-2,NA,NA,CASSLNEGSNQPQHF,TGTGCCAGCAGCCTAAATGAGGGTAGCAATCAGCCCCAGCATTTT
TRBJ1-1,TRBV6-6,NA,NA,CASTPQMNTEAFF,TGTGCCAGCACCCCCCAAATGAACACTGAAGCTTTCTTT
TRBJ2-1,TRBV4-1,NA,NA,CASSPQGIHEQFF,TGCGCCAGCAGCCCGCAGGGAATCCATGAGCAGTTCTTC
TRBJ2-5,TRBV5-1,few,NA,CASSYRSDRNQETQYF,TGCGCCAGCAGTTATCGAAGCGACAGGAACCAGGAGACCCAGTACTTC
TRBJ1-4,TRBV13,NA,NA,CASSLWTANEKLFF,TGTGCCAGCAGCTTATGGACAGCTAATGAAAAACTGTTTTTT
TRBJ2-1,TRBV2,few,NA,CASSELVRGKTYNEQFF,TGTGCCAGCAGTGAATTGGTGAGGGGGAAAACCTACAATGAGCAGTTCTTC
TRBJ1-2,TRBV19,NA,TRBD1,CASSTRDRGTYGYTF,TGTGCCAGTAGTACCCGCGACAGGGGTACCTATGGCTACACCTTC
TRBJ2-6,TRBV19,few,TRBD1,CASSPSIRRGSGANVLTF,TGTGCCAGTAGTCCCTCAATCCGCAGGGGGAGCGGGGCCAACGTCCTGACTTTC
TRBJ2-7,TRBV6-6,NA,NA,CASRSPSSLEQYF,TGTGCCAGCAGGAGCCCCTCGTCACTTGAGCAGTACTTC
TRBJ2-4,TRBV5-1,NA,NA,CASSFKDGLAKNIQYF,TGCGCCAGCAGCTTTAAGGACGGACTAGCCAAAAACATTCAGTACTTC
TRBJ2-1,TRBV4-1,many,TRBD2,CASSQTSGPNEQFF,TGCGCCAGCAGCCAGACTAGCGGGCCCAATGAGCAGTTCTTC
TRBJ2-5,TRBV6-6,few,NA,CASTGGSLGETQYF,TGTGCCAGCACAGGCGGGTCTCTCGGGGAGACCCAGTACTTC
TRBJ2-1,TRBV27,once,NA,CASSYSDSSNEQFF,TGTGCCAGCAGTTACTCGGACAGTTCCAATGAGCAGTTCTTC
TRBJ2-5,TRBV13,once,TRBD2,CASSLQRGLLETQYF,TGTGCCAGCAGCTTACAGCGGGGGCTACTAGAGACCCAGTACTTC
TRBJ2-7,TRBV5-4,NA,TRBD2,CASSSGLAGVEQYF,TGTGCCAGCAGCTCAGGCCTAGCGGGAGTCGAGCAGTACTTC
TRBJ1-1,TRBV9,NA,NA,CASSPPGGGIGDTEAFF,TGTGCCAGCAGCCCTCCCGGGGGGGGGATAGGGGACACTGAAGCTTTCTTT
TRBJ1-1,TRBV7-3,NA,NA,CASSFNVRGKRAEAFF,TGTGCCAGCAGCTTCAACGTCAGAGGGAAAAGAGCTGAAGCTTTCTTT
TRBJ1-1,TRBV6-1,few,NA,CASNRQTEAFF,TGTGCCAGCAACCGACAGACTGAAGCTTTCTTT
TRBJ1-1,TRBV2,NA,NA,CASSLDRNTEAFF,TGTGCCAGCAGCCTAGACCGGAACACTGAAGCTTTCTTT
TRBJ1-4,TRBV19,NA,TRBD1,CASRQGDEKLFF,TGTGCCAGTCGACAGGGGGATGAAAAACTGTTTTTT
TRBJ2-4,TRBV9,once,NA,CASSMSGSFSGNIQYF,TGTGCCAGCAGCATGTCGGGGTCCTTCTCCGGAAACATTCAGTACTTC
TRBJ1-5,TRBV5-6,NA,TRBD1,CASSPRTGGTNQPQHF,TGTGCCAGCAGCCCTAGGACAGGGGGCACCAATCAGCCCCAGCATTTT
TRBJ2-5,TRBV7-4,NA,NA,CASNTIGSKETQYF,TGTGCCAGCAACACCATTGGGAGCAAAGAGACCCAGTACTTC
TRBJ2-7,TRBV10-1,NA,NA,CASSESRHDSYEQYF,TGCGCCAGCAGTGAGTCGAGACACGACTCCTACGAGCAGTACTTC
TRBJ2-5,TRBV29-1,few,TRBD2,CSVHGLAGGRETQYF,TGCAGCGTCCACGGACTAGCGGGAGGGAGGGAGACCCAGTACTTC
TRBJ1-6,TRBV10-3,NA,NA,CAISGTGDSPLHF,TGTGCCATCAGTGGAACGGGGGATTCACCCCTCCACTTT
TRBJ1-1,TRBV5-1,once,NA,CASVAGSGNTEAFF,TGCGCCAGCGTCGCAGGGTCAGGGAACACTGAAGCTTTCTTT
TRBJ1-3,TRBV28,NA,NA,CASSNAGQGMVGNTIYF,TGTGCCAGCAGCAACGCGGGGCAGGGAATGGTTGGAAACACCATATATTTT
TRBJ1-1,TRBV7-9,NA,NA,CASSSTPGAGSSTEAFF,TGTGCCAGCAGCTCCACTCCTGGCGCGGGATCTTCCACTGAAGCTTTCTTT
TRBJ2-5,TRBV13,once,NA,CASSMTAPRTQYF,TGTGCCAGCAGCATGACAGCGCCCAGGACCCAGTACTTC
TRBJ1-5,TRBV6-1,NA,TRBD1,CASTGTGVQPQHF,TGTGCCAGCACCGGAACAGGGGTGCAGCCCCAGCATTTT